This TCR beta chain was retrieved from a study of blood T cell repertoires in COVID-19. Study-wide context: Italy, Spain and the United States were the sources of the convalescent and acute COVID-19 samples. T cells, B-cell-depleted T cells, or PBMCs provided the cDNA or gDNA that served as material.

Per the original data handling: Amplification of reference gene primers was used by the study to estimate nucleated cell counts. Measured with immunoSEQ multiplex PCR; TCRdb has only the in-frame clones, and not every one. The DNA gave D and trimming, while V, J and clone size come from that table. The sample carries some 260,000 clones, 70% to 90% recorded once. The CDR3 contains 13 residues. The germline V gene has CDR1 MNHEY and CDR2 SVGAGI. Trimming left V 6 bases short and J 10 bases short, with 16 bases between. The chain combines TRBV6-5 with TRBJ2-1, with D unresolved. Sequencing was performed on peripheral blood. The origin of this receptor is a middle-aged woman who had recovered from COVID-19. CDR3: CASRVLGFGEQFF. The DNA for the CDR3 is TGTGCCAGCAGGGTTTTGGGCTTTGGGGAGCAGTTCTTC.